These T cell receptor beta chains were read from a single sample in a study of graft-versus-host responses after intestinal transplantation. TCRdb keeps only in-frame clones here, not all; method: immunoSEQ multiplex PCR. The table has over 100,000 clones, about 95% seen once. Their recognized antigens are unknown. The sequencing here drew on unstimulated CD8+ T cells sorted from spleen or lymph node cells, taken before intestinal transplant. The receptors were gathered from a human donor who received an intestinal transplant. The CDR3 runs from the conserved cysteine through the conserved F or W. The order of the fields is clone size, J gene, D gene, V gene, CDR3 DNA, CDR3 protein. A D gene is named only where the DNA matches it firmly. A clone size is listed for some rows: how often the clone was seen (once, few, many), or a class if it is expanded.

clone_size: .
j_call: TRBJ1-5
d_call: .
v_call: TRBV19
cdr3_nt: TGTGCCAGTAGTATAAGAGGGAGGGTCAATCAGCCCCAGCATTTT
cdr3_aa: CASSIRGRVNQPQHF

clone_size: .
j_call: TRBJ2-1
d_call: .
v_call: TRBV6-6
cdr3_nt: TGTGCCAGCAGTTACGCGGGGTACAATGAGCAGTTCTTC
cdr3_aa: CASSYAGYNEQFF

clone_size: .
j_call: TRBJ2-1
d_call: TRBD2
v_call: TRBV5-4
cdr3_nt: TGTGCCAGCACCCGTAGCGGGAGGGTGAGGAGTAGCAATGAGCAGTTCTTC
cdr3_aa: CASTRSGRVRSSNEQFF

clone_size: .
j_call: TRBJ2-7
d_call: .
v_call: TRBV19
cdr3_nt: TGTGCCAGCGGTTGGGGGCTCTCCTACGAGCAGTACTTC
cdr3_aa: CASGWGLSYEQYF

clone_size: few
j_call: TRBJ2-7
d_call: .
v_call: TRBV30
cdr3_nt: TGTGCCTGGAGTGTAGCCCCGAGGAACGAGCAGTACTTC
cdr3_aa: CAWSVAPRNEQYF

clone_size: few
j_call: TRBJ1-1
d_call: .
v_call: TRBV7-8
cdr3_nt: TGTGCCAGCAGCTTAAATCAGAACACTGAAGCTTTCTTT
cdr3_aa: CASSLNQNTEAFF

clone_size: .
j_call: TRBJ1-1
d_call: TRBD1
v_call: TRBV5-1
cdr3_nt: TGCGCCAGCAGCGTAGCCAGGGGGCTAAGGGACACTGAAGCTTTCTTT
cdr3_aa: CASSVARGLRDTEAFF

clone_size: .
j_call: TRBJ1-1
d_call: .
v_call: TRBV7-9
cdr3_nt: TGTGCCAGCAGCTTAGAGGTACGGCATCCAGCGTTGAACACTGAAGCTTTCTTT
cdr3_aa: CASSLEVRHPALNTEAFF

clone_size: .
j_call: TRBJ2-7
d_call: .
v_call: TRBV27
cdr3_nt: TGTGCCAGCAGACGGAGTTTAGACTACTACGAGCAGTACTTC
cdr3_aa: CASRRSLDYYEQYF

clone_size: .
j_call: TRBJ2-1
d_call: .
v_call: TRBV7-6
cdr3_nt: TGTGCCAGCAGCTCAGACCCAGGCGTTAGCTCCTACAATGAGCAGTTCTTC
cdr3_aa: CASSSDPGVSSYNEQFF

clone_size: .
j_call: TRBJ1-1
d_call: .
v_call: TRBV27
cdr3_nt: TGTGCCAGCAGTTTAGCCCCCTCGCAGGCGAGCGCTTTCTTT
cdr3_aa: CASSLAPSQASAFF